This is a list of T cell receptor beta chains from one sample in a study of control samples from healthy donors and cancer patients. The table came from immunoSEQ multiplex PCR; TCRdb's copy has only in-frame clones and leaves some out. The sample consists of approximately 150,000 clones, more than 85% of them appearing once. The sequenced sample was blood. These receptors were taken from a woman aged 40 to 49 in good health. CDR3s include the opening cysteine and the closing phenylalanine or tryptophan. The D gene is left open where the match is weak. Clone sizes are given selectively: once, few, many, or a class where the clone is expanded.

TRBV6-2/TRBV6-3,TRBD1,TRBJ1-5,.,TGTGCCAGCAGTTACTTGAATATGGGACAGGGGGGCAATCAGCCCCAGCATTTT,CASSYLNMGQGGNQPQHF
TRBV5-4,.,TRBJ2-7,few,TGTGCCAGCAGCTTCGGGGGAGGCGAGCAGTACTTC,CASSFGGGEQYF
TRBV3-1/TRBV3-2,.,TRBJ1-4,.,TGTGCCAGCAGCCAAACCTTTACAAGTCTTGGTGAAAAACTGTTTTTT,CASSQTFTSLGEKLFF
TRBV2,TRBD1,TRBJ1-4,.,TGTGCCAGCACCCTGGACAGGGCATACGAAAAACTGTTTTTT,CASTLDRAYEKLFF
TRBV5-5,.,TRBJ1-5,.,TGTGCCAGCAGCTTGTTCCCCCTGGAAGGGGGCAATCAGCCCCAGCATTTT,CASSLFPLEGGNQPQHF
TRBV7-9,.,TRBJ1-2,.,TGTGCCAGCAGCTTAGGCGGTCGGTCATCCCTGTTATCTAACTATGGCTACACCTTC,CASSLGGRSSLLSNYGYTF
TRBV7-2,.,TRBJ1-1,.,TGTGCCAGCAGCCAGACGTTTATTGAAGCTTTCTTT,CASSQTFIEAFF
TRBV15,.,TRBJ1-2,.,TGTGCCACCAGCAGAGATCCGGGGGCGCTTGGCTACACCTTC,CATSRDPGALGYTF
TRBV6-5,.,TRBJ1-2,once,TGTGCCAGCAGTCCAATCCCGGGACGGGACTATGGCTACACCTTC,CASSPIPGRDYGYTF
TRBV4-1,TRBD1,TRBJ1-4,.,TGCGCCAGCAGCCTTCCGGGACAGGGTCAAAAACTGTTTTTT,CASSLPGQGQKLFF
TRBV5-1,TRBD1,TRBJ2-1,.,TGCGCCAGCAGCTATCCGGGACAGGGGGTTGAGCAGTTCTTC,CASSYPGQGVEQFF